This T cell receptor beta chain was documented in a study of blood T cell repertoires in COVID-19. Study-level background: T cells, B-cell-depleted T cells, or PBMCs supplied cDNA or gDNA.

Sequencing used immunoSEQ multiplex PCR; TCRdb keeps in-frame clones, though not all of them. The profile shows about 410,000 clones, under 90% of them singletons. This TCR was recovered from a woman aged 25 to 39 who had recovered from COVID-19. The material sequenced was PBMCs or T cells enriched from blood (not recorded which).

In DNA, the CDR3 is TGTGCCAGCAGTGAGACTGTCGGTGAGCAGTTCTTC. This gives the protein CASSETVGEQFF. V gene TRBV2 combines with J gene TRBJ2-1, with D uncertain. There are 12 residues in the CDR3. Germline-derived CDR1 and CDR2 are SNHLY and FYNNEI. The V gene lost 3 bases and the J gene lost 9 bases, with 9 bases spanning the gap.